The sequence of this TCR beta chain was determined in a study of blood T cell repertoires in COVID-19 (dated by TCRdb to 2018 to 2021). About the full investigation: Samples covering the acute and convalescent phases of COVID-19 were provided by collaborators in the United States, Italy and Spain. The samples were drawn from two sources: the first 160 participants of the ongoing ImmuneRACE study, and 1,000 to 1,500 subjects contributed by 6 global collaborators. The dataset comprised deeply sampled blood TCRbeta repertoires from subjects exposed to, actively infected with, or recovered from COVID-19. The prospective study material was composed of cDNA or gDNA derived from T cells, B-cell-depleted T cells, or PBMCs. HLA class I and class II types, where available, came from metadata supplied by the sample provider rather than from assay-based typing. The repertoires were released in a freely available public database meant as a resource for research on the immune response to SARS-CoV-2. Sample metadata almost always included a de-identified subject ID, COVID-19 status, age in years and sex. Overall study results and their limits: The quantity of clinical and demographic metadata differed by source and by participant and was supplied without curation.

One collaborating source in Seattle enrolled patients while the patients were actively infected and followed the patients over time throughout the course of disease. Each collaborating institution followed its own protocols to collect whole blood in K2EDTA tubes. For TCRbeta analysis, collaborators shipped samples in one of three forms: frozen whole blood, isolated PBMCs, or DNA extracted from either of those sample types. Measured from the cysteine to the phenylalanine, the CDR3 is 16 residues long. Just the 48-base CDR3 DNA is kept, in frame starting at base 1. Taken from the germline V gene, the CDR1 and CDR2 loops are SGHTA and FQGNSA. Trimming removed 3 bases from V and 4 bases from J; the gene matches leave 4 bases unexplained. This clone was seen more than once but under ten times. Its antigen is currently not known. No base quality values were provided; no much bigger clone lies one nucleotide off.

TCRbeta CDR3 regions were amplified from genomic DNA by means of the immunoSEQ Assay, a bias-controlled multiplex PCR. On the authors' methods: Nucleated cell counts per sample were estimated from amplification of reference gene primers within the assay. To quantify the absolute abundance of each unique TCRbeta CDR3 rearrangement, sequence reads were collapsed and filtered. Productive Simpson clonality was computed per sample as the square root of Simpson's diversity index over productive rearrangements. As stored in TCRdb, this immuneACCESS dataset retains in-frame rearrangements with V and J assigned. A fraction of the clones does not appear; measured against another copy, unresolved V genes explain less than half of the discrepancy, and the remainder lacks a known reason. That table gives V, J and clone size, and the DNA gave D and trimming. In all, the sample holds roughly 60,000 clones, and approximately 88% of those were seen once. 10% to 13% of the sample rests with the top ten.

The chain joins TRBV7-2 to TRBJ2-3; 13 nucleotides in the junction match TRBD2. This receptor was identified in a man aged 30-40 years with COVID-19, enrolled during active disease. The sample was peripheral blood. The nucleotides are TGTGCCAGCAGCTTGTATGGGACTAGCGGGGCAGATACGCAGTATTTT. It codes for CASSLYGTSGADTQYF.